Following are 30 T cell receptor beta chains from one sample sequenced in a study of blood T cell repertoires in COVID-19. This table comes from immunoSEQ multiplex PCR, and its TCRdb copy is limited to in-frame clones, with some not included. The sample records roughly 380,000 clones, about 92% being singletons. Sequenced sample: peripheral blood. All receptors come from a woman aged 60-75 years with COVID-19, enrolled during active disease.

The gene calls are TRBV19 and TRBJ1-1, with D hard to call. CDR1 is LNHDA and CDR2 is SQIVND in the germline V gene (reference sequence). Trimming removed 6 bases from V and 7 bases from J, with 15 bases in between. CDR3 length equals 13 residues. This CDR3 is CASRPPGRGEAFF. CDR3 nucleotide sequence: TGTGCCAGTAGACCCCCCGGGCGGGGTGAAGCTTTCTTT.

The chain has TRBV28 and TRBJ2-2; 8 positions agree with TRBD2. After removal of 5 bases from V and 3 bases from J, the junction contained 8 bases not matched to a gene. This CDR3 is 16 amino acids long. Germline V lookup: CDR1 MDHEN, CDR2 SYDVKM. CDR3 protein: CASSPLSGGDTGELFF. Here the CDR3 DNA reads TGTGCCAGCAGTCCCCTGTCGGGGGGGGACACCGGGGAGCTGTTTTTT. Full variable domain (missing parts from reference TRBV28 and TRBJ2-2): DVKVTQSSRYLVKRTGEKVFLECVQDMDHENMFWYRQDPGLGLRLIYFSYDVKMKEKGDIPEGYSVSREKKERFSLILESASTNQTSMYLCASSPLSGGDTGELFFGEGSRLTVL.

This sequence joins TRBV15 and TRBJ2-7; D possibly corresponds to TRBD1 (6 bases). V lost 1 base, J lost 4 bases, and 14 bases lay in between. The CDR3 is 15 residues long. Per germline, CDR1 LNHNV and CDR2 YYDKDF (reference sequence). CDR3 loop: CATSRALGTPYEQYF. CDR3 coding DNA: TGTGCCACCAGCAGAGCTCTCGGGACACCGTACGAGCAGTACTTC.

The chain employs TRBV20-1 and TRBJ2-7; possibly TRBD1 for D (5 bases). V was clipped by 6 bases and J by 1 base, with 7 bases between them. Germline CDR1 is DFQATT and CDR2 is SNEGSKA (reference sequence). This CDR3 is 11 amino acids long. CDR3: CSARASYEQYF. CDR3 in DNA: TGCAGTGCCAGGGCGTCCTACGAGCAGTACTTC.

The CDR3 is CASSIAGTGSYGYTF. Here the CDR3 DNA reads TGTGCCAGTAGTATTGCCGGGACAGGGTCCTATGGCTACACCTTC. This chain links TRBV19 with TRBJ1-2; 9 nucleotides line up with TRBD1. The trim removed 3 bases at V and 4 bases at J, leaving 6 bases unmatched. Germline V gene lookup returns CDR1 LNHDA and CDR2 SQIVND (reference sequence). The CDR3 sequence is 15 residues long.

The chain employs TRBV6-1 and TRBJ1-1, with 7 nucleotides matching TRBD1. Trimming cost V 2 bases and J 6 bases; bases outside gene matches: 6. The CDR3 is made up of 14 amino acids. Germline CDR1 reads MNHNS; CDR2 reads SASEGT. CDR3 DNA: TGTGCCAGCAGTGAAACAGGGGCTTTCTCTGAAGCTTTCTTT. This sequence encodes CASSETGAFSEAFF.

The V and J genes are TRBV15 and TRBJ1-1; the match to TRBD1 covers 7 bases. The length of the CDR3 is 13 residues. Germline loops: CDR1 LNHNV, CDR2 YYDKDF (reference sequence). The junction had 4 bases not matched to a gene; V was cut back by 4 bases and J by 5 bases. The CDR3 DNA sequence: TGTGCCACCAGCATGGGACAGACGACTGAAGCTTTCTTT. This codes for CATSMGQTTEAFF.

This clone was picked up one time. CDR3 residues: CASSEWRPLTYNEQFF. The CDR3 nucleotides read TGTGCCAGCAGTGAATGGAGACCGCTAACCTACAATGAGCAGTTCTTC. This rearrangement joins TRBV6-1 to TRBJ2-1, with D unresolved. The CDR3 totals 16 residues. CDR1 is MNHNS, CDR2 SASEGT, per germline. Trimming took 2 bases from V and 2 from J, leaving 13 bases between them.

This clone was recorded once. The rearrangement uses TRBV7-3 and TRBJ2-7; D remains ambiguous. The CDR3 sequence is 13 residues long. Germline V CDR1 and CDR2: SGHTA, FQGTGA. Trimming pared 3 bases from V and 2 bases from J, leaving 8 bases between. This chain's CDR3 is CASSFVSPYEQYF. CDR3 nucleotide sequence: TGTGCCAGCAGCTTCGTCAGTCCCTACGAGCAGTACTTC.

The rearrangement links TRBV6-4 to TRBJ2-1; D possibly corresponds to TRBD2 (6 bases). V was pared by 0 bases and J by 4 bases, with 31 bases between. In germline, CDR1 is MRHNA, CDR2 SNTAGT. The CDR3 is 22 amino acids. The CDR3 region is CASSDSGINGWDSIEPYNEQFF. The CDR3 DNA sequence: TGTGCCAGCAGTGACTCCGGAATCAATGGGTGGGACTCCATCGAACCTTACAATGAGCAGTTCTTC.

This chain connects TRBV2 to TRBJ2-1; TRBD2 aligns across 8 bases. CDR1 SNHLY and CDR2 FYNNEI come from the germline V gene. The CDR3 totals 16 residues. J gave up 4 bases and V 3 bases, and 8 bases lay outside the gene matches. The CDR3 is CASSEGGGGHYNEQFF. DNA for the CDR3: TGTGCCAGCAGTGAGGGAGGCGGGGGGCATTACAATGAGCAGTTCTTC.

With regard to this clone: This same CDR3 is encoded by further DNA sequences in the sample. The CDR3 sequence is CASSYSQGRGYTF. The CDR3 nucleotides read TGTGCCAGCAGTTACTCGCAGGGGAGAGGCTACACCTTC. The rearrangement links TRBV6-5 to TRBJ1-2; weak D call: TRBD1 (6 bases). The germline CDR1 and CDR2 sequences are MNHEY and SVGAGI. This CDR3 is 13 amino acids long. Between the trimmed V and J ends, which lost 0 bases and 8 bases, there was a span of 10 bases.

This clone was observed a single time. This chain uses TRBV6-2 or TRBV6-3 with TRBJ1-5; D perhaps matches TRBD1 (5 bases). Trimming stripped 5 bases from V and 7 bases from J, with 27 bases between. Per germline, CDR1 MNHEY and CDR2 SVGEGT. This CDR3 comprises 18 residues. In DNA, the CDR3 is TGTGCCAGCAGTCACAGACAGTTACCGGGAGGGAGAGACCAGCCCCAGCATTTT. It encodes CASSHRQLPGGRDQPQHF.

The table lists this clone with a count of one. The rearrangement links TRBV3-1 (or the pseudogene TRBV3-2) to TRBJ2-7, with unresolved D. Germline CDR1 is LGHDT and CDR2 is YNNKEL (reference sequence). V lost 4 bases and J 7 bases, leaving 8 bases between the germline ends. The CDR3 spans 11 residues. The DNA of the CDR3 is TGTGCCAGCAGCCGACTCTATGAGCAGTACTTC. It is translated as CASSRLYEQYF.

This rearrangement joins TRBV2 to TRBJ1-5; D gene ambiguous. This CDR3 is built from 14 residues. Per germline, CDR1 SNHLY and CDR2 FYNNEI. Trimming took off 4 bases at V and 5 bases at J, with 12 bases between the two ends. The CDR3 region has the DNA TGTGCCAGCAGTGGCGGACTGAACTATCAGCCCCAGCATTTT. This codes for CASSGGLNYQPQHF.

This chain links TRBV12-5 with TRBJ1-5, with 8 bases identical to TRBD1. J gave up 2 bases and V 5 bases, and 5 bases lay outside the gene matches. Germline values: CDR1 LGHNT, CDR2 FRNRAP. The CDR3 consists of 15 residues. The CDR3 region has the DNA TGTGCTAGTGGTGCAGGGGGCGGGCGCAATCAGCCCCAGCATTTT. This codes for CASGAGGGRNQPQHF. Full variable domain (rest looked up from reference TRBV12-5 and TRBJ1-5): DARVTQTPRHKVTEMGQEVTMRCQPILGHNTVFWYRQTMMQGLELLAYFRNRAPLDDSGMPKDRFSAEMPDATLATLKIQPSEPRDSAVYFCASGAGGGRNQPQHFGDGTRLSIL.

This chain links TRBV28 with TRBJ2-1; D is unresolved. Trimming removed 2 bases at V and 2 bases at J, with 10 bases between. Germline V gene sequence: CDR1 MDHEN, CDR2 SYDVKM. This CDR3 is 15 amino acids long. The CDR3 coding sequence is TGTGCCAGCAGTTTAACAGCCCGACCCTACAATGAGCAGTTCTTC. This codes for CASSLTARPYNEQFF.

This chain joins TRBV7-9 and TRBJ1-2; 12 bases are a match to TRBD1. The length of the CDR3 is 14 residues. Trimming removed 5 bases from V and 6 bases from J; junction bases left unmatched: 4. CDR1 SEHNR and CDR2 FQNEAQ come from the germline V gene (reference sequence). CDR3 protein: CASSQGQGADGYTF. The CDR3 nucleotides read TGTGCCAGCAGCCAGGGACAGGGGGCAGATGGCTACACCTTC.

The chain recombines TRBV25-1 with TRBJ1-6; D might be TRBD1 (5 bases). The germline gives CDR1 MGHDK, CDR2 SYGVNS. The CDR3 length is 13 residues. V lost 7 bases and J lost 6, with 10 bases in between. The CDR3 protein is CASTRQSNSPLHF. The CDR3 DNA is TGTGCCAGCACGCGACAGAGTAATTCACCCCTCCACTTT.

The chain carries TRBV6-6 and TRBJ2-1; the match to TRBD2 covers 8 bases. In germline, CDR1 is MNHNY, CDR2 SVGAGI (reference sequence). The CDR3 is made up of 14 amino acids. V lost 4 bases, J lost 15 bases, and 14 bases stayed unmatched. This CDR3 is CASSSYSPGGIMFF. The CDR3 bases are TGTGCCAGCAGTTCTTACTCCCCGGGGGGGATCATGTTCTTC.

This sequence joins TRBV18 and TRBJ2-3; TRBD2 matches 9 bases. The germline V gene encodes CDR1 KGHSH and CDR2 LQKENI. This CDR3 region has 15 residues. Trimming took 5 bases from V and 1 from J; bases not matched to a gene: 4. In DNA form, the CDR3 reads TGTGCCAGCTCAAGAAGCGGGGGGCGCACAGATACGCAGTATTTT. Its translation is CASSRSGGRTDTQYF.

The rearrangement uses TRBV9 and TRBJ2-5; TRBD2 might be the D (6 bases). Trimming took 0 bases from V and 2 from J, leaving 14 bases between them. The CDR3 is 16 amino acids. In germline, CDR1 is SGDLS, CDR2 YYNGEE. The CDR3 sequence: CASSVAPLAPQETQYF. Written as DNA, the CDR3 is TGTGCCAGCAGCGTAGCACCCCTAGCGCCACAAGAGACCCAGTACTTC. The variable domain in full, with the rest retrieved from reference TRBV9 and TRBJ2-5, is DSGVTQTPKHLITATGQRVTLRCSPRSGDLSVYWYQQSLDQGLQFLIQYYNGEERAKGNILERFSAQQFPDLHSELNLSSLELGDSALYFCASSVAPLAPQETQYFGPGTRLLVL.

This clone was detected once. This sample also contains other DNA sequences that code for the same CDR3. This sequence joins TRBV5-1 and TRBJ1-1; D is possibly TRBD1 (6 bases). CDR1 and CDR2 (germline): SGHRS, YFSETQ. Trimming stripped 0 bases from V and 3 bases from J, with 9 bases between. The length of the CDR3 is 14 residues. The DNA for the CDR3 is TGCGCCAGCAGCTTGGTTTCAGGGGACACTGAAGCTTTCTTT. Translating gives CASSLVSGDTEAFF.

The V call is TRBV5-5, the J call TRBJ1-1; 8 bases align to TRBD1. CDR3 length equals 14 residues. The germline V gene encodes CDR1 SGHKS and CDR2 YYEKEE (reference sequence). V trimming: 5 bases; J trimming: 1 base; junction bases outside the gene matches: 4. CDR3 sequence: CASRSDRGNTEAFF. CDR3 sequence (DNA): TGTGCCAGCAGATCCGACAGGGGGAACACTGAAGCTTTCTTT.

V gene TRBV6-4 combines with J gene TRBJ2-4; TRBD2 matches at 8 bases. J lost 7 bases, V lost 6 bases, and 14 bases had no gene match. The CDR3 consists of 16 residues. Germline CDR1 reads MRHNA; CDR2 reads SNTAGT. The CDR3 nucleotides are TGTGCCAGCAGCCCAAATCCGGGGGGGGCCTTGAACATTCAGTACTTC. Its protein is CASSPNPGGALNIQYF.

V and J are TRBV30 and TRBJ2-7; 9 positions agree with TRBD1. Germline lookup yields CDR1 GTSNPN and CDR2 SVGIG (reference sequence). The CDR3 contains 12 residues. The CDR3 region is CAGGQGRYEQYF. CDR3 coding DNA: TGTGCGGGAGGACAGGGGCGATACGAGCAGTACTTC.

The chain joins TRBV9 to TRBJ2-1, with 8 bases matching TRBD2. The CDR3 is 24 amino acids. CDR1 is SGDLS and CDR2 is YYNGEE in the germline V gene. After removal of 0 bases from V and 0 bases from J, the junction contained 26 bases not matched to a gene. CDR3 DNA sequence: TGTGCCAGCAGCGTAGAGCCCACGCAGGGCGTACGGGGGGGCCGTATAAGCTCCTACAATGAGCAGTTCTTC. This encodes CASSVEPTQGVRGGRISSYNEQFF.

This chain joins TRBV18 and TRBJ1-2; weak D call: TRBD1 (6 bases). CDR3 size: 16 residues. Germline CDR1 is KGHSH and CDR2 is LQKENI. Trimming took off 3 bases at V and 6 bases at J, with 20 bases between the two ends. CDR3 DNA: TGTGCCAGCTCACCTGGGACGGGCCCGGGGGGCGATGGCTACACCTTC. Amino acids: CASSPGTGPGGDGYTF. The full variable domain, its missing parts supplied by reference TRBV18 and TRBJ1-2, is NAGVMQNPRHLVRRRGQEARLRCSPMKGHSHVYWYRQLPEEGLKFMVYLQKENIIDESGMPKERFSAEFPKEGPSILRIQQVVRGDSAAYFCASSPGTGPGGDGYTFGSGTRLTVV.

CDR3 sequence reads: CASSSQGAGHSGSPLHF. The CDR3 DNA reads TGCGCCAGCAGCTCACAGGGGGCCGGTCATTCAGGGTCACCCCTCCACTTT. The V and J genes are TRBV5-1 and TRBJ1-6, with TRBD1 identical over 9 bases. Germline CDR1 reads SGHRS; CDR2 reads YFSETQ. Losses at the gene ends were 3 bases for V and 10 bases for J; bases not matched to a gene: 14. The CDR3 has 17 amino acids.

In this sample, this clone turned up once. The chain uses TRBV2 and TRBJ1-5, with 8 bases identical to TRBD1. Germline V gene sequence: CDR1 SNHLY, CDR2 FYNNEI. Germline trimming cut 5 bases from V and 3 bases from J; bases unmatched to any gene: 3. There are 14 residues in the CDR3. CDR3 DNA sequence: TGTGCCAGCAGTCGACAGGGGATCAATCAGCCCCAGCATTTT. It yields the protein CASSRQGINQPQHF.